This T cell receptor beta chain was obtained from a study of cytomegalovirus exposure and HLA in healthy donors. Primers for the PCR totalled 60 Vbeta and 13 Jbeta. This table comes from immunoSEQ multiplex PCR, and its TCRdb copy is limited to in-frame clones, with some not included. This sample carries some 180,000 clones, roughly 82% of them seen once, and the ten largest clones take 1.5%. Regarding this clone: Its antigen is unidentified.

General study findings and limits: Cytomegalovirus association was listed for 170 or so TCR beta chains. Most TCR sequences were uncommon, yet certain public TCRs appeared in many donors.

The CDR3 covers 14 residues. CDR1 MDHEN and CDR2 SYDVKM come from the germline V gene. Trimming shortened V by 3 bases and J by 2 bases, and 11 bases separated the two germline ends. The receptor's source is a man aged 35 to 55 in good health and CMV-seronegative. Sequencing was carried out using PBMCs. The V call is TRBV28, the J call TRBJ2-7; D gene uncertain. The CDR3 region is CASSFPRVPYEQYF. The CDR3 region has the DNA TGTGCCAGCAGTTTCCCCCGGGTCCCCTACGAGCAGTACTTC.